This T cell receptor beta chain was obtained from a study of Graves' ophthalmopathy and Graves' hyperthyroidism listed by TCRdb under 2018. At the level of the whole study: Peripheral blood samples were taken at the time of initial diagnosis, before any treatment was given. In total, 135 blood samples were TCR-sequenced: some 43 ophthalmopathy, approximately 75 hyperthyroidism and some 17 hyperthyroidism-to-ophthalmopathy patients. In several hyperthyroidism patients, the T-cell repertoires found in thyroid tissue were compared with those found in blood. TCR beta repertoire signatures were used to distinguish Graves' ophthalmopathy from Graves' hyperthyroidism and to predict progression to ophthalmopathy. For training and testing, the approximately 97 patients in the discovery cohort were randomly divided in a 7:3 ratio. To explore V-J signatures that distinguish ophthalmopathy from hyperthyroidism, a discovery set of 100 patients was enrolled, made up of 40 to 45 with ophthalmopathy and some 60 with stable hyperthyroidism. An independent validation cohort was composed of around 19 hyperthyroidism patients and approximately 15 patients who later progressed from hyperthyroidism to ophthalmopathy. Following sample collection, hyperthyroidism patients were given methimazole at a starting dose of 30 mg daily, and ophthalmopathy patients were given high-dose intravenous methylprednisolone. The study at large found these results: In cross-validation, the 13-signature model distinguished ophthalmopathy from stable hyperthyroidism with 85% to 90% sensitivity and about 84% specificity, and in the test set the corresponding values were approximately 80% and 75%. Most expanded thyroid clonotypes with frequency above 0.001 were also detected in blood, suggesting blood repertoires may reflect the thyroid immune response. Sample size was not statistically predetermined, and group allocation was not concealed from the investigators. In validation, the model predicted ophthalmopathy progression with about 71% sensitivity and approximately 72% specificity; fewer than 15 predicted patients were CT-confirmed with GO in a median of about 6.1 months.

There are 13 amino acids in the CDR3, from cysteine to phenylalanine inclusive. The retained sequence is limited to the CDR3, 39 bases, with the frame set at the first base. The junction carries 14 bases between V and J, which are trimmed by 9 bases and 3 bases respectively. As encoded in the germline V gene, CDR1 is MDHEN while CDR2 is SYDVKM. Notes on this clonotype: No cognate antigen has been identified for it. Nothing much larger sits one base from this clone, and base qualities are not available.

For repertoire sequencing, the TCR beta CDR3 regions were amplified from RNA transcripts. A first-round RT-PCR used HTBI primers with the Qiagen OneStep RT-PCR kit, followed by a second-round multiplex PCR, size selection and purification. The libraries underwent paired-end sequencing with 100 bp reads on an Illumina HiSeq2000. The original methods were these. Reads were processed with SOAPnuke, discarding reads with adapters, uncalled bases, mean Phred below 15, or no exact constant-primer or identifier match. High-quality paired reads were merged with COPE v1.2.5. Each unique nucleotide sequence was defined as a clonotype, and clonotypes were aligned to IMGT TRB V, D and J references with MiTCR v1.1. Only V-J combinations with frequency above 0.0001 were analysed, covering more than 99% of repertoires. A TCR clonal expansion and chaos score per V-J combination was defined as the ratio of F50 clonal expansion to chaos observed in the TCRdist matrix. Welch's t-statistics and random forest were used to narrow the features down to more than 10 V-J combinations, which were then fed into a naive Bayes classifier. Thyroid-blood repertoire similarity was quantified with the Morisita-Horn index. TCRdb itself trimmed the public reads at Q25 with fastp, ran MiXCR and retained productive beta chains. Rows are unified per CDR3 protein, each entry keeping the most common DNA and genes. TCRdb, not the authors, supplied the V and J calls. The sample table shows hundreds of thousands of distinct CDR3 sequences, and under 25% are seen once. In total, the top ten clones hold under 3.5% of the sample.

Hyperthyroidism was considered stable if no progression to ophthalmopathy occurred within 18 months of follow-up. Hyperthyroidism patients were newly diagnosed, were aged 18 to 65 years, and had a disease duration under 2 months. Patients with other autoimmune diseases, uncontrolled infections, pregnancy or lactation were excluded from the study. Clinical symptoms, serum thyroxine, TRAb, thyroid ultrasound and orbital computed tomography formed the basis of the diagnosis. Using Ficoll-Paque density gradient centrifugation, PBMCs were isolated from 9 to 10 ml of fresh peripheral blood. Trizol reagent was used to extract the total RNA, and its quality was then checked on an Agilent 2100 Bioanalyzer.

This TCR came from a woman aged 18-35 years with stable Graves' hyperthyroidism. Donor details come from another sample of the same person, matched by shared clones. The chain is made from TRBV28 and TRBJ1-1; confidence is insufficient to name the D gene. Sequenced sample: peripheral blood. The sequenced DNA is TGTGCCAGTCGCGGGGTTTCGGACACTGAAGCTTTCTTT. Protein translation: CASRGVSDTEAFF.